The entry that follows covers one T cell receptor beta chain sequence. This clonotype has just a few counts. Its antigen specificity is not known. No much larger clone is present one base from it, and per-base qualities are unavailable. The cysteine opens and the phenylalanine closes a CDR3 of 13 amino acids. Only the CDR3 DNA stays, 39 bases, in frame from base 1. CDR1 SSHAT and CDR2 FNYEAQ are derived from the germline V gene (reference sequence). These data originate in a study of T cell repertoires in cytomegalovirus infection (dated by TCRdb to about 2019). A note on the overall study: Donor HLA type was relevant to the analysis, because carriage of CMV infection together with the matching HLA type was indicated by public TCR beta signatures.

General study outcomes and caveats: Carriers of CMV infection plus the relevant HLA type were discriminated by the cumulative frequency of public TCR beta family members in the study cohort and in an independent roughly 380-donor cohort. The ex vivo response was dominated by HLA-C-restricted CMV-specific TCR beta clonotypes, which also provided the single most frequent clonotype in two of eight donors.

The listed sequencing device is Illumina HiSeq 1500. TCRdb's own reprocessing of the public reads used fastp at Q25 and MiXCR and kept productive beta chains. Each CDR3 protein gets just one entry, which takes the most common genes and DNA from the rows behind it. Counted in this sample were fewer than 550,000 distinct CDR3 sequences; around 27% of them appeared once. In total, the top ten clones hold under 15% of the sample. Here the chain combines TRBV7-7 and TRBJ1-3; TRBD1 aligns with 8 central bases. The receptor was derived from a human donor in good health (CMV status not recorded). Some clones in this sample may be carry-over from other donors' samples. Specimen: PBMCs. This receptor carries the CDR3 CASGTGEGNTIYF. The DNA is TGTGCTAGCGGGACAGGCGAGGGAAACACCATATATTTT. With the portions outside the CDR3 filled from the reference TRBV7-7 and TRBJ1-3 genes, the complete variable region becomes GAGVSQSPRYKVTKRGQDVTLRCDPISSHATLYWYQQALGQGPEFLTYFNYEAQPDKSGLPSDRFSAERPEGSISTLTIQRTEQRDSAMYRCASGTGEGNTIYFGEGSWLTVV.